This T cell receptor beta chain is drawn from a study of PD-L1 blockade in urothelial cancer (dated by TCRdb to 2015 to 2018). For context, the study as a whole: Every patient began therapy in about 2014 and was given atezolizumab 1,200 mg intravenously every 3 weeks. Blood samples were analyzed at 3 weeks after treatment start (second dose) and at 6 weeks after treatment start. About nine tenths of the roughly 29 patients were identified as males with urothelial cancer of bladder origin, and a prior smoking history was reported by 18 of 29 patients. An ECOG performance status of 0 or 1 was recorded for the patients, and 0 to 3 prior chemotherapy regimens had been received by the patients. TCR sequencing covered pretreatment tumor samples and matched, serially collected peripheral blood taken before and after atezolizumab treatment. Durable clinical benefit meant progression-free survival longer than 6 months, and TCR features were also tested against progression-free and overall survival. Blood samples gave a median of around 140,000 T cells and approximately 81,000 unique TCRs, with a median clonality of 0.080. Somatic, immune and clinical correlates of response to PD-L1 blockade with atezolizumab in urothelial cancer were the focus of an exploratory multi-omic analysis. In the same patients, pretreatment tumors underwent whole exome sequencing and RNA sequencing in addition to TCR sequencing. Approximately 30 patients had pretreatment blood TCR-seq, about 25 had at least one posttreatment blood collection, and about 25 had tumor TCR-seq. About 10 patients achieved durable clinical benefit and 15 to 20 did not.

Regarding this clone: There is no known antigen for this receptor. Base-call qualities are not available, and no considerably larger clone is one nucleotide away.

General study outcomes and caveats: A pretreatment peripheral blood TCR clonality below the median was linked to improved progression-free and overall survival. Because the sample size was small (n ≈ 31) and many exploratory analyses were performed, the results are intended to be hypothesis-generating. Greater expansion of tumor-associated TCR clones in peripheral blood 3 weeks after the start of treatment was observed in patients with durable benefit (n ≈ 22, p = 0.022).

Synthetic TCR analog templates were spiked into each PCR to estimate absolute template abundance from read counts. The immunoSEQ assay used bias-controlled V and J gene primers to amplify TCRbeta CDR3 regions from genomic DNA. Sequencing of rearranged TCRbeta segments was performed at approximately 20X coverage. The original methods were these. Sequencing errors were corrected by clustering, and CDR3s were annotated against IMGT so that V, D and J genes could be assigned. Downstream analyses used only productive TCRbeta rearrangements, leaving out any out-of-frame or stop-codon sequences. Clonality was calculated as one minus the Shannon entropy normalized by the log of the number of unique productive sequences. Clones differing between time points or between blood and tumor were identified by Fisher's exact test with Benjamini-Hochberg correction at adjusted p below 0.01. TCRdb limited this immuneACCESS table to in-frame rearrangements with V and J called. A share of clones is missing; checked studies link under half to unresolved V genes, and the rest is unexplained. The DNA was the basis for D and trimming; V, J and clone size are from that table. Within this sample are roughly 120,000 clones, with around 89% of them counted one time only. Roughly 1.7% of the sample rests with the top ten.

The time point label here, explained by the study, means: peripheral blood 6 weeks after treatment start. A cohort of roughly 30 patients with locally advanced or metastatic urothelial carcinoma, treated at Memorial Sloan Kettering on a trial protocol, was included. Peripheral blood mononuclear cells were collected pretreatment and during treatment, at between 1 and 8 total time points per patient. The Qiagen DNeasy Blood extraction kit was used to purify genomic DNA from total PBMCs and tumor samples. Collected pretreatment and during treatment, PBMCs were isolated and stored as previously described. This TCR derives from a man aged 55-75 years with urothelial cancer. The sample in question was PBMCs, obtained around atezolizumab (anti-PD-L1) treatment.

The DNA sequence reads TGTGCCAGCAAAGAGGGTGTCACTGAAGCTTTCTTT. Translated, it reads CASKEGVTEAFF. The sequence links TRBV28 to TRBJ1-1; no D segment can be confidently identified. V is clipped by 7 bases and J by 4 bases, and the sequence between their germline boundaries is 10 bases long. The germline V gene encodes CDR1 MDHEN and CDR2 SYDVKM. CDR3 length: 12 amino acids, cysteine to phenylalanine. The read is trimmed to its CDR3 DNA, 36 bases read in frame from base 1.